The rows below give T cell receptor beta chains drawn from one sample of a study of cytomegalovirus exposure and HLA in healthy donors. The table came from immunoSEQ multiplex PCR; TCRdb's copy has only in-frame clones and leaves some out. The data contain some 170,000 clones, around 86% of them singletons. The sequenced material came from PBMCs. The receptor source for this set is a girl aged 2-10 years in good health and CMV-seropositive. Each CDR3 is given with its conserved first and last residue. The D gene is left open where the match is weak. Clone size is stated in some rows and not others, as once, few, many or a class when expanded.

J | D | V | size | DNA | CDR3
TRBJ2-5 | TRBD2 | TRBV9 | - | TGTGCCAGCAGCCTTAGAGCGGGAGGGCGGGAGACCCAGTACTTC | CASSLRAGGRETQYF
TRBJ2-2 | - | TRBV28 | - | TGTGCCAGCAGTTTCGGGCAGGGGTCAACCGGGGAGCTGTTTTTT | CASSFGQGSTGELFF
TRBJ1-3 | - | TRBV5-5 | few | TGTGCCAGCAGCTTGGCAGGGACTGGAAACACCATATATTTT | CASSLAGTGNTIYF
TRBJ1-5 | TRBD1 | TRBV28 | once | TGTGCCAGCAGTTGGGACAGGACTCAGCCCCAGCATTTT | CASSWDRTQPQHF
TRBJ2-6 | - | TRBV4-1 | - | TGCGCCAGCAGCCACACCCGGGGGGCCAACGTCCTGACTTTC | CASSHTRGANVLTF
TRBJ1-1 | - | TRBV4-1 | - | TGCGCCAGCAGCCAAGGGGAGGGAGCTAACACTGAAGCTTTCTTT | CASSQGEGANTEAFF
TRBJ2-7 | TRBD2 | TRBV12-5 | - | TGTGCTAGTGGTTTCGGACTAGCGGGAGACGAGCAGTACTTC | CASGFGLAGDEQYF
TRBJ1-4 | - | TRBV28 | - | TGTGCCAGCAGTTTAGGGGCTTTAGAGAATGAAAAACTGTTTTTT | CASSLGALENEKLFF
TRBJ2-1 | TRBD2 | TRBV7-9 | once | TGTGCCAGCAGCATGACTAGCGGGAGACACAATGAGCAGTTCTTC | CASSMTSGRHNEQFF
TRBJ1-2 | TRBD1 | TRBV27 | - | TGTGCCAGCAGCCCACTGCTTACCGGACAGGGTGGAAATGGCTACACCTTC | CASSPLLTGQGGNGYTF
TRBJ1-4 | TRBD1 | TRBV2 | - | TGTGCCAGCAGAAGGGACAGGGCGTCGGAGAAACTGTTTTTT | CASRRDRASEKLFF
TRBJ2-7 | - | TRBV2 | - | TGTGCCAGCAGCGATAGACAGAGCTCCTACGAGCAGTACTTC | CASSDRQSSYEQYF
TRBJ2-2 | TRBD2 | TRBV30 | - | TGTGCCTGGAACCTTGGACTAGCCGCCGGGGAGCTGTTTTTT | CAWNLGLAAGELFF
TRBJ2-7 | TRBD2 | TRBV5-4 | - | TGTGCCACCTCAGGGACTAGCGGGATGAACTTCTACGAGCAGTACTTC | CATSGTSGMNFYEQYF
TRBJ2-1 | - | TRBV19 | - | TGTGCCAGTAGTATGGGAGGCGAGGGGGGGGAGCAGTTCTTC | CASSMGGEGGEQFF
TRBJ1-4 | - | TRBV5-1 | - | TGCGCCAGCAGCTTGCAGGGGAGGGTACAAGAAAAACTGTTTTTT | CASSLQGRVQEKLFF
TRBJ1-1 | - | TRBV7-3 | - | TGTGCCAGCAGCTTAGGGCCGGGGTCCACTGAAGCTTTCTTT | CASSLGPGSTEAFF
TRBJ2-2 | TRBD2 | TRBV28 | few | TGTGCCACGTTCTATAGAGCGGGAGGGGGTTTTACCGGGGAGCTGTTTTTT | CATFYRAGGGFTGELFF
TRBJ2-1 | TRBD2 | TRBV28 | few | TGTGCCAGCAGTGCCCGGACTCTAGCGGGACATTGGTCCTACAATGAGCAGTTCTTC | CASSARTLAGHWSYNEQFF
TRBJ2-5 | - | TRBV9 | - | TGTGCCAGCAGCGCCCGGACAGTCCAAGAGACCCAGTACTTC | CASSARTVQETQYF
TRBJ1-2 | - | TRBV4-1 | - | TGCGCCAGCAGCCAAGTCTCTACCCCCCCGGGTGGCTATGGCTACACCTTC | CASSQVSTPPGGYGYTF
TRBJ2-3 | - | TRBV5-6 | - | TGTGCCAGCAGCTTTAACGGTTTCGGGTTTCATGCAGATACGCAGTATTTT | CASSFNGFGFHADTQYF
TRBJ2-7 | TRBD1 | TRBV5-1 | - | TGCGCCAGCAGCTTGGGGTCAGGGGGCTACGAGCAGTACTTC | CASSLGSGGYEQYF
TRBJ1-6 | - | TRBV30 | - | TGTGCCTGGAGTCAGGGATCACCCCTCCACTTT | CAWSQGSPLHF
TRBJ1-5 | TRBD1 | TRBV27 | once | TGTGCCAGCAGTCCTGGGACAGGCGGTCAGCCCCAGCATTTT | CASSPGTGGQPQHF
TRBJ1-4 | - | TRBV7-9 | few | TGTGCCAGCAGACCCCAGGGCATCGCTGAAAAACTGTTTTTT | CASRPQGIAEKLFF
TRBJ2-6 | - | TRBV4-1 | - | TGCGCCAGCAGTCAAGTAGACATGGGTATTACTGGGGCCAACGTCCTGACCTTC | CASSQVDMGITGANVLTF
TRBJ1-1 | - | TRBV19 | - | TGTGCCAGTACGAGAAACCCGAGGGTTAGGAACACTGAAGCTTTCTTT | CASTRNPRVRNTEAFF
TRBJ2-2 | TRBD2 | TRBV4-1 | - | TGCGCCAGCAGCCAAGGTCCACTAGCGGGAACCGGGGAGCTGTTTTTT | CASSQGPLAGTGELFF
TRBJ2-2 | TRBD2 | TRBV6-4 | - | TGTGCCAGCAGTCGATCCATCCCGGGACTAGTGAACACCGGGGAGCTGTTTTTT | CASSRSIPGLVNTGELFF
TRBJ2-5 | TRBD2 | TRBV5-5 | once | TGTGCCAGCAGCTTTAGCGGGAGGGCGATAGAGACCCAGTACTTC | CASSFSGRAIETQYF